The 29 T cell receptor beta chains in this list originate from one sample, sequenced in a study of T cells in women clearing cervical HPV infection. Generated by immunoSEQ multiplex PCR, the TCRdb table keeps only in-frame clones and is missing some. The sample includes around 35,000 clones. The sequencing sample was made of blood buffy coat. Receptors originate from a woman aged 18 to 75 with a cervical HPV16 infection that either progressed to CIN3+ or cleared (not recorded which).

To note about this clone: The sequence runs out 3 residues before the end of the CDR3; the remainder is reconstructed from the germline J gene. This chain connects TRBV7-2 to TRBJ1-2; D is unclear. This CDR3 has 14 amino acids. Germline assignment: CDR1 SGHTA and CDR2 FQGNSA. The DNA read from the CDR3 is TGTGCCAGCAGCCTTCTATCCATAAGAGATACC. It is translated as CASSLLSIRDT. The entire CDR3 reads CASSLLSIRDTYTF.

CDR3 region: CASSQGEGEQYF. The CDR3 DNA, read in part, is TGTGCCAGCAGCCAAGGGGAGGGCGAG. The V gene is TRBV2, the J gene TRBJ2-7; TRBD2 matches 7 bases. The read falls 3 residues short of the CDR3 end, and the missing part is taken from the germline J gene. CDR3 size: 12 residues. CDR1 and CDR2 (germline): SNHLY, FYNNEI. With V trimmed by 6 bases and J by 6 bases, 5 bases remained unmatched. Drawing the rest from reference TRBV2 and TRBJ2-7, the complete variable domain is EPEVTQTPSHQVTQMGQEVILRCVPISNHLYFYWYRQILGQKVEFLVSFYNNEISEKSEIFDDQFSVERPDGSNFTLKIRSTKLEDSAMYFCASSQGEGEQYFGPGTRLTVT.

Notes on this clone: The DNA ends 3 residues before the CDR3 does, and the rest of the CDR3 is filled in from the germline J gene. V gene TRBV19 combines with J gene TRBJ1-2, with D unresolved. Germline assignment: CDR1 LNHDA and CDR2 SQIVND (reference sequence). The CDR3 loop spans 14 amino acids. The chain's CDR3 is CASSIALTLDTYTF. The DNA read from the CDR3 is TGTGCCAGTAGTATCGCCCTAACCCTCGATACC.

As to this clone: The CDR3 goes on 3 residues after the read ends, and that part is filled in from the germline J gene. The V call is TRBV6-2 or TRBV6-3, the J call TRBJ1-1; D perhaps matches TRBD1 (5 bases). The germline V and J ends were trimmed by 7 bases and 6 bases, with 18 bases remaining between them. CDR1 is MNHEY and CDR2 is SVGEGT in the germline V gene. This CDR3 is 14 amino acids long. CDR3 DNA, as far as it was read: TGTGCCAGCACAGGGAGTGGGATAGTCTCTGAA. Amino acids: CASTGSGIVSE. The complete CDR3 sequence is CASTGSGIVSEAFF.

About this clone itself: The sequence runs out 3 residues before the end of the CDR3; the remainder is reconstructed from the germline J gene. The chain uses TRBV7-6 and TRBJ1-2; tentative D call: TRBD1 (5 bases). The germline gives CDR1 SGHVS, CDR2 FNYEAQ. The CDR3 is 14 amino acids. V was cut by 1 base and J by 5 bases, with 11 bases left in between. The CDR3 DNA, read in part, is TGTGCCAGCAGCTTAGGCCCAGGGAGGTATGGC. It specifies CASSLGPGRYG. The whole CDR3 is CASSLGPGRYGYTF.

In the case of this clone: The CDR3 goes on 3 residues after the read ends, and that part is filled in from the germline J gene. V usage is TRBV27 and J usage is TRBJ1-1; TRBD1 might be the D (5 bases). The CDR3 sequence is 13 residues long. The germline CDR1 and CDR2 sequences are MNHEY and SMNVEV (reference sequence). The V gene lost 2 bases and the J gene lost 4 bases, with 8 bases spanning the gap. Incomplete CDR3 DNA: TGTGCCAGCAGTTTACAGGGAAGCACTGAA. Protein product: CASSLQGSTE. The whole CDR3 sequence reads CASSLQGSTEAFF.

The CDR3 loop is CASRRDRGGLDTYTF. The CDR3 DNA, read in part, is TGTGCCAGCAGAAGGGACAGGGGGGGATTAGATACC. The chain uses TRBV7-2 and TRBJ1-2; 11 bases map to TRBD1. The read falls 3 residues short of the CDR3 end, and the missing part is taken from the germline J gene. The CDR3 is made up of 15 amino acids. Germline lookup yields CDR1 SGHTA and CDR2 FQGNSA.

Comments on this clone: Read coverage stops 3 residues before the CDR3 terminus; the germline J gene supplies the remainder. The chain combines TRBV14 with TRBJ2-3; tentative D call: TRBD2 (6 bases). The CDR3 is 16 residues long. Germline V CDR1 and CDR2: SGHDN, FVKESK. The DNA read from the CDR3 is TGTGCCAGCAGCCAAGGCCCGTGGGGGGATAAAGAGACG. Encoded protein: CASSQGPWGDKET. The whole CDR3 is CASSQGPWGDKETQYF.

On this clone itself: From the germline J gene comes the end of the CDR3, since the read stops 3 residues before it. The chain carries TRBV7-6 and TRBJ1-2; D not certain. The CDR3 runs to 12 residues. In germline, CDR1 is SGHVS, CDR2 FNYEAQ. The covered CDR3 bases are TGTGCCAGCAGCTCCACCCGCTACGAC. Translated: CASSSTRYD. The CDR3 as a whole reads CASSSTRYDYTF.

Turning to this clone: The missing CDR3 end, 3 residues past where the read stops, is filled in from the germline J gene. The chain uses TRBV7-2 and TRBJ2-3; D is possibly TRBD1 (6 bases). The CDR3 runs to 15 residues. Germline CDR1 and CDR2: SGHTA and FQGNSA. The covered CDR3 bases are TGTGCCAGCAGCTTAGCGGGGGCTCGTAATCAGCCG. As protein: CASSLAGARNQP. The whole CDR3 reads CASSLAGARNQPQYF.

Note on this clone: The read halts 3 residues ahead of the CDR3 end, with the missing end drawn from the germline J gene. J is TRBJ2-3 and V is TRBV5-1, with D possibly TRBD2 on 6 matching bases. Between the trimmed V and J ends, which lost 4 bases and 2 bases, there was a span of 14 bases. CDR1 is SGHRS and CDR2 is YFSETQ in the germline V gene. The CDR3 loop spans 15 amino acids. The sequenced part of the CDR3 DNA is TGCGCCAGCAGCCCGGCAGGGAGGATCACAGATACG. This translates into CASSPAGRITDT. The full CDR3 reads CASSPAGRITDTQYF. Together with reference TRBV5-1 and TRBJ2-3, the CDR3 gives the full variable domain: KAGVTQTPRYLIKTRGQQVTLSCSPISGHRSVSWYQQTPGQGLQFLFEYFSETQRNKGNFPGRFSGRQFSNSRSEMNVSTLELGDSALYLCASSPAGRITDTQYFGPGTRLTVL.

With regard to this clone: The read stops 3 residues short of the end of the CDR3; the missing end is completed from the germline J gene. The gene calls are TRBV20-1 and TRBJ1-6; D possibly corresponds to TRBD1 (6 bases). Trimming removed 0 bases at V and 6 bases at J, with 15 bases between. The CDR3 extends over 16 amino acids. From germline, CDR1 is DFQATT and CDR2 SNEGSKA (reference sequence). CDR3 DNA, as far as it was read: TGCAGTGCTAGAGATGGGCGCTGGGGGCTTAATTCACCC. Protein sequence: CSARDGRWGLNSP. In full, the CDR3 is CSARDGRWGLNSPLHF.

This clone ranks as medium-sized in terms of frequency. The read terminates 3 residues before the CDR3 end, so the remaining end is supplied by the germline J gene. The chain has TRBV18 and TRBJ2-2; possibly TRBD2 for D (6 bases). Trimming shortened V by 5 bases and J by 0 bases, and 10 bases separated the two germline ends. The CDR3 extends over 15 amino acids. Germline values: CDR1 KGHSH, CDR2 LQKENI. CDR3 DNA, as far as it was read: TGTGCCAGCTCAGCGGGACTCACGAACACCGGGGAG. Its protein is CASSAGLTNTGE. From start to end, the CDR3 is CASSAGLTNTGELFF.

About this clone: The CDR3 end falls 3 residues outside the read, so it is completed with the germline J gene. The chain uses TRBV6-1 and TRBJ1-2; possible D gene TRBD1, 5 bases. CDR3 size: 14 residues. CDR1 is MNHNS and CDR2 is SASEGT in the germline V gene. V was pared by 1 base and J by 3 bases, with 9 bases between. CDR3 bases read: TGTGCCAGCAGTGAAGGAGGGGATTACTATGGC. Encoded protein: CASSEGGDYYG. The whole CDR3 sequence is CASSEGGDYYGYTF.

With respect to this clone: The read ends 3 residues early relative to the CDR3; the germline J gene fills the gap. V gene TRBV28 combines with J gene TRBJ1-5, with D possibly being TRBD1 (6 bases). This CDR3 is built from 14 residues. Trimming took off 3 bases at V and 4 bases at J, with 10 bases between the two ends. Germline V lookup: CDR1 MDHEN, CDR2 SYDVKM. Incomplete CDR3 DNA: TGTGCCAGCAGTTTGTGGGACAAAAATCAGCCC. Its protein is CASSLWDKNQP. Given in full, the CDR3 is CASSLWDKNQPQHF.

Turning to this clone: The sequenced fragment ends 3 residues before the CDR3 boundary, so the rest is inferred from the germline J gene. The chain couples TRBV2 to TRBJ2-1, with D perhaps TRBD1 (5 bases). Germline V CDR1 and CDR2: SNHLY, FYNNEI. The ends were cut back, 11 bases at V and 7 bases at J, with 24 bases in the middle. This CDR3 spans 15 amino acids. Partial CDR3 DNA: TGTGCCGTCGCCGTGGGGCTTCCCGGATGGAATGAG. Translated: CAVAVGLPGWNE. The CDR3 reads in full as CAVAVGLPGWNEQFF.

Comment on this clone: The read ends 3 residues shy of where the CDR3 ends; the end is completed using the germline J gene. This chain uses TRBV2 with TRBJ2-5, with TRBD2 matching 9 bases. Trimming took 4 bases from V and 3 from J; bases not matched to a gene: 3. Germline V gene lookup returns CDR1 SNHLY and CDR2 FYNNEI. The CDR3 spans 14 residues. CDR3 bases read: TGTGCCAGCAGTGTGACTAGCGGAAAAGAGACC. Residues: CASSVTSGKET. The full CDR3 sequence reads CASSVTSGKETQYF.

On this clone: The CDR3 extends 3 residues past the end of the read, so its final part is completed from the germline J gene. The chain couples TRBV7-9 to TRBJ2-7; 8 positions match TRBD1. The junction had 5 bases not matched to a gene; V was cut back by 1 base and J by 3 bases. The CDR3 extends over 15 amino acids. The germline CDR1 and CDR2 sequences are SEHNR and FQNEAQ (reference sequence). The sequenced part of the CDR3 DNA is TGTGCCAGCAGCTTAGATGGGACAGGCAACTACGAG. It yields the protein CASSLDGTGNYE. In full, the CDR3 is CASSLDGTGNYEQYF.

A remark on this clone: The CDR3 goes on 3 residues after the read ends, and that part is filled in from the germline J gene. V is TRBV5-4 and J is TRBJ2-2; 10 positions agree with TRBD2. The CDR3 is 16 amino acids. The ends lost 0 bases at V and 4 bases at J; junction bases unmatched: 3. The germline V gene has CDR1 SGHNT and CDR2 YYREEE (reference sequence). The CDR3 loop reads CASSLGLAGVTGELFF. The covered CDR3 bases are TGTGCCAGCAGCTTGGGGCTAGCGGGGGTCACCGGGGAG.

In regard to this clone: Relative to the germline gene, one junction end is altered; a read error may explain this. The read is 3 residues too short to cover the CDR3 end, so that end is filled in from the germline J gene. Other DNA sequences within the sample encode an identical CDR3. This chain joins TRBV7-8 and TRBJ1-3, with 7 nucleotides matching TRBD1. The CDR3 loop spans 17 amino acids. CDR1 and CDR2 from the germline V gene are SGHVS and FQNEAQ. The CDR3 DNA, read in part, is TGTGCCAGCAGCCCCCAGCAGACAGGGTTAATAGGAAACACA. This sequence encodes CASSPQQTGLIGNT. The full CDR3 sequence reads CASSPQQTGLIGNTIYF.

To note about this clone: The read is 3 residues too short to cover the CDR3 end, so that end is filled in from the germline J gene. The chain is built from TRBV6-1 and TRBJ2-7, with a possible D match to TRBD1 (6 bases). This CDR3 has 14 amino acids. Germline-derived CDR1 and CDR2 are MNHNS and SASEGT. V was shortened by 1 base and J by 1 base, with 8 bases between the two germline ends. The CDR3 loop reads CASSEVTGSYEQYF. The sequenced CDR3 bases are TGTGCCAGCAGTGAAGTAACAGGGTCCTACGAG.

Concerning this clone itself: Sequencing ends 3 residues short of the CDR3 end; the germline J gene provides the rest. The chain is built from TRBV23-1 and TRBJ2-7; TRBD2 might be the D (5 bases). TRBV23-1 is an open reading frame whose function is uncertain. V lost 7 bases, J lost 1 base, and 14 bases lay in between. CDR3 length equals 14 residues. This CDR3 is CASTRRRGSYEQYF. The CDR3 bases that were read are TGCGCCAGCACCCGGAGGAGAGGGTCCTACGAG.

Comments on this clone: The read ends 3 residues shy of where the CDR3 ends; the end is completed using the germline J gene. The V call is TRBV7-9, the J call TRBJ2-1; 7 nucleotides line up with TRBD2. CDR1 is SEHNR, CDR2 FQNEAQ, per germline (reference sequence). V lost 5 bases, J lost 1 base, and 5 bases stayed unmatched. The CDR3 has 15 residues. CDR3 DNA (partial): TGTGCCAGCAGCCAGACTAGCCTATCCTACAATGAG. Translated: CASSQTSLSYNE. The entire CDR3 protein is CASSQTSLSYNEQFF.

The sequenced part of the CDR3 DNA is TGTGCCAGCAGTTTGGTAGCGGGGGCCCCGTCGGATGAG. Translation gives CASSLVAGAPSDE. The full-length CDR3 reads as CASSLVAGAPSDEQFF. This chain connects TRBV28 to TRBJ2-1; TRBD2 aligns across 9 bases. The read falls 3 residues short of the CDR3 end, and the missing part is taken from the germline J gene. V trimming: 3 bases; J trimming: 8 bases; junction bases outside the gene matches: 11. Germline lookup yields CDR1 MDHEN and CDR2 SYDVKM. The CDR3 extends over 16 amino acids.

Turning to this clone: The sequenced fragment ends 3 residues before the CDR3 boundary, so the rest is inferred from the germline J gene. The gene calls are TRBV23-1 and TRBJ1-1, with TRBD1 matching over 9 bases. TRBV23-1 qualifies as an ORF whose function is uncertain. J gave up 5 bases and V 6 bases, and 1 base lay outside the gene matches. CDR3 length equals 12 residues. The covered CDR3 bases are TGCGCCAGCAGCGACAGGGGGACTGAA. Protein product: CASSDRGTE. The whole CDR3 sequence reads CASSDRGTEAFF.

To note about this clone: The read ends 3 residues early relative to the CDR3; the germline J gene fills the gap. The rearrangement links TRBV20-1 to TRBJ2-6; D remains ambiguous. This CDR3 contains 13 residues. V was pared by 2 bases and J by 2 bases, with 4 bases between. CDR1 and CDR2 (germline): DFQATT, SNEGSKA (reference sequence). CDR3 sequence reads: CSARSAGANVLTF. The sequenced CDR3 bases are TGCAGTGCTAGATCCGCTGGGGCCAACGTC.

With regard to this clone: The CDR3 end lies 3 residues beyond the end of the read and is filled in from the germline J gene. The V gene is TRBV5-1, the J gene TRBJ2-5, with D perhaps matching TRBD1 (7 bases). Per germline, CDR1 SGHRS and CDR2 YFSETQ. This CDR3 has 15 amino acids. Trimming took off 0 bases at V and 5 bases at J, with 14 bases between the two ends. The sequenced CDR3 bases are TGCGCCAGCAGCTTGGCCAGGGGGGCTGGGGAGACC. This encodes CASSLARGAGET. The entire CDR3 is CASSLARGAGETQYF.

A note on this clone: The read stops 3 residues short of the end of the CDR3; the missing end is completed from the germline J gene. This rearrangement joins TRBV7-9 to TRBJ1-1, with no clear D. The germline gives CDR1 SEHNR, CDR2 FQNEAQ (reference sequence). Deletions cut 0 bases from V and 0 bases from J, with 5 bases between. CDR3 size: 14 residues. CDR3 DNA, as far as it was read: TGTGCCAGCAGCTTAGCCAGGCTGAACACTGAA. The encoded protein is CASSLARLNTE. The whole CDR3 sequence is CASSLARLNTEAFF.

With regard to this clone: The CDR3 end falls 3 residues outside the read, so it is completed with the germline J gene. The chain links TRBV13 to TRBJ2-1; TRBD2 aligns across 10 bases. Trimming at V came to 5 bases and at J to 7 bases, leaving 5 bases not matched to a gene. CDR3 size: 14 residues. Germline lookup yields CDR1 PRHDT and CDR2 FYEKMQ (reference sequence). CDR3 residues: CASSNSGGSNEQFF. The part of the CDR3 DNA that was read is TGTGCCAGCAGCAATAGCGGGGGGAGTAATGAG.